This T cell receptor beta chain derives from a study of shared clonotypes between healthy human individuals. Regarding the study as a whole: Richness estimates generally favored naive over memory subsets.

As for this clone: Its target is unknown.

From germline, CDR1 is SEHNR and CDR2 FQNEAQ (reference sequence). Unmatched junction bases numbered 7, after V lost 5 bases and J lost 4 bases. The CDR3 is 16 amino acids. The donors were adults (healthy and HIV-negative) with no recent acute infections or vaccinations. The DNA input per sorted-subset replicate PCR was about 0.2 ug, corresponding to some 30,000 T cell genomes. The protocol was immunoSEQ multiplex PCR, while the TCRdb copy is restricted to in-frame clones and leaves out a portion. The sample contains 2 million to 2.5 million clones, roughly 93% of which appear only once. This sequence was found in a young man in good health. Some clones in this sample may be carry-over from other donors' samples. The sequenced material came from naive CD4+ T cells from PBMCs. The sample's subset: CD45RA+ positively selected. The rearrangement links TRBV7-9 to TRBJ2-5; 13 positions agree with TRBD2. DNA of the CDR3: TGTGCCAGCAGCCTTGGGACTAGCGGGATCCCAGAGACCCAGTACTTC. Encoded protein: CASSLGTSGIPETQYF.